This TCR beta chain was sequenced in a study of blood T cell repertoires in COVID-19. Overall study: COVID-19 samples, acute and convalescent, were from the United States, Italy and Spain.

This CDR3 has 17 amino acids. V lost 0 bases to trimming and J lost 6 bases; unmatched junction nucleotides: 11. The participants were between about 18 and 90 years old and came from under 25 US areas. Measured with immunoSEQ multiplex PCR; TCRdb has only the in-frame clones, and not every one. The sample has 300,000 to 400,000 clones, about nine tenths seen once; the top ten hold around 4.8%. The TCR was taken from a man aged 55 to 69 who had recovered from COVID-19. Input material: PBMCs or T cells enriched from blood (not recorded which). This chain links TRBV23-1 with TRBJ2-7; 10 nucleotides agree with TRBD1. TRBV23-1 is given ORF status, its function remaining uncertain. The CDR3 bases are TGCGCCAGCAGTCAATCGAAGACAGGGGGCTTAGTGTGCGAGCAGTACTTC. This codes for CASSQSKTGGLVCEQYF.